These 27 T cell receptor beta chains came from one sample sequenced in a study of blood T cell repertoires in COVID-19. Profiled with immunoSEQ multiplex PCR; TCRdb holds only in-frame clones, not every one. The repertoire has around 300,000 clones, 75% to 90% of them found once; the top ten carry 2% to 3%. The sequenced material came from PBMCs or T cells enriched from blood (not recorded which). All receptors come from a woman in her 50s who had recovered from COVID-19.

This clone has just a few counts. The gene calls are TRBV29-1 and TRBJ1-5, with TRBD1 as a possible D gene (6 bases). This CDR3 contains 16 residues. CDR1 is SQVTM and CDR2 is ANQGSEA in the germline V gene. V was trimmed by 4 bases and J by 0 bases, leaving 16 bases between them. CDR3 nucleotide sequence: TGCAGCGTTGTTGTGACAGGAGGTTATAGCAATCAGCCCCAGCATTTT. It codes for CSVVVTGGYSNQPQHF.

V is TRBV19 and J is TRBJ1-5; D unclear. Germline CDR1 and CDR2: LNHDA and SQIVND (reference sequence). The V gene lost 6 bases and the J gene lost 5 bases, with 8 bases spanning the gap. The CDR3 is 12 amino acids. CDR3 bases: TGTGCCAGTAGAGAGGGCTATCAGCCCCAGCATTTT. Its protein product is CASREGYQPQHF.

The rearrangement uses TRBV6-2 or TRBV6-3 and TRBJ2-6, with D possibly being TRBD1 (5 bases). V gave up 5 bases and J gave up 0 bases, with 23 bases separating them. The CDR3 has 20 residues. The germline V gene encodes CDR1 MNHEY and CDR2 SVGEGT. In DNA, the CDR3 is TGTGCCAGCAGTCGCTACAGGCGAAATTCAGTGTTCTCTGGGGCCAACGTCCTGACTTTC. Residues: CASSRYRRNSVFSGANVLTF.

The chain employs TRBV27 and TRBJ2-2; 8 bases agree with TRBD1. J was trimmed by 3 bases and V by 8 bases; bases with no gene match: 14. This CDR3 comprises 17 residues. Germline V gene sequence: CDR1 MNHEY, CDR2 SMNVEV (reference sequence). The CDR3 nucleotides read TGTGCCAGCGGACTGTGGCAGGGGGCGGTGGACACCGGGGAGCTGTTTTTT. Translating it yields CASGLWQGAVDTGELFF.

The gene calls are TRBV19 and TRBJ1-5, with 10 bases fitting TRBD1. The CDR3 extends over 13 amino acids. J was trimmed by 6 bases and V by 7 bases; bases with no gene match: 3. CDR1 is LNHDA, CDR2 SQIVND, per germline (reference sequence). Here the CDR3 DNA reads TGTGCCAGTACCGGGACAGGGGTTCAGCCCCAGCATTTT. This encodes CASTGTGVQPQHF.

V is TRBV7-2 and J is TRBJ2-3; D remains ambiguous. V was cut by 4 bases and J by 2 bases, with 7 bases left in between. CDR1 and CDR2 from the germline V gene are SGHTA and FQGNSA. This CDR3 is 13 amino acids long. The CDR3 sequence is CASSSTYTDTQYF. The CDR3 bases are TGTGCCAGCAGCTCGACATACACAGATACGCAGTATTTT.

CDR3 sequence (DNA): TGTGCCAGCAGTCCTTCGGGGACTAGCGGGAGGCCACCCTACTTC. This sequence encodes CASSPSGTSGRPPYF. The chain couples TRBV27 to TRBJ2-5; 15 bases are a match to TRBD2. V gave up 5 bases and J gave up 14 bases; unmatched junction bases: 12. This CDR3 comprises 15 residues. The V gene's germline CDR1 is MNHEY and CDR2 SMNVEV (reference sequence).

The V and J genes are TRBV28 and TRBJ2-1; D remains unclear. V was trimmed by 1 base and J by 7 bases, leaving 23 bases between them. This CDR3 is 18 amino acids long. The germline V gene has CDR1 MDHEN and CDR2 SYDVKM. CDR3 protein: CASSLYPPEVDSRNEQFF. In DNA form, the CDR3 reads TGTGCCAGCAGTTTATATCCCCCCGAGGTAGATTCTAGGAATGAGCAGTTCTTC.

The chain combines TRBV5-1 with TRBJ2-2, with a tentative D call TRBD1 (6 bases). Per the germline V gene, CDR1 is SGHRS and CDR2 is YFSETQ. This CDR3 contains 14 residues. The V end lost 5 bases, the J end lost 4 bases, and 12 bases lay between the germline ends. CDR3 residues: CASSQQGGTGELFF. CDR3 coding DNA: TGCGCCAGCAGTCAACAGGGTGGCACCGGGGAGCTGTTTTTT.

V is TRBV3-1 (or the pseudogene TRBV3-2) and J is TRBJ1-2; the match to TRBD1 covers 7 bases. V dropped 6 bases and J dropped 8; count of bases not matched to a gene: 9. The CDR3 runs to 13 residues. Germline assignment: CDR1 LGHDT and CDR2 YNNKEL (reference sequence). CDR3 nucleotide sequence: TGTGCCAGCAGGCCTACAGGGGCCCGGGGCTACACCTTC. It is translated as CASRPTGARGYTF.

The genes are TRBV19 and TRBJ1-4; TRBD1 matches at 10 bases. V lost 5 bases to trimming and J lost 6 bases; unmatched junction nucleotides: 3. Germline V gene sequence: CDR1 LNHDA, CDR2 SQIVND (reference sequence). This CDR3 region has 14 residues. In DNA, the CDR3 is TGTGCCAGTAGTTCCGGGACAGGGGATGAAAAACTGTTTTTT. This sequence encodes CASSSGTGDEKLFF.

On this clone: This CDR3 is also generated by other DNA sequences in the sample. The V gene is TRBV18, the J gene TRBJ1-5, with D hard to call. There are 15 residues in the CDR3. V gave up 2 bases and J gave up 0 bases, with 8 bases separating them. Per the germline V gene, CDR1 is KGHSH and CDR2 is LQKENI. The CDR3 DNA sequence: TGTGCCAGCTCACCAGGCACCGATAGCAATCAGCCCCAGCATTTT. Translating gives CASSPGTDSNQPQHF.

The genes are TRBV6-5 and TRBJ2-1, with 9 bases identical to TRBD2. V gave up 2 bases and J gave up 7 bases; unmatched junction bases: 6. This CDR3 contains 15 residues. Germline CDR1 is MNHEY and CDR2 is SVGAGI. The CDR3 region is CASSYRRGGLNEQFF. CDR3 coding DNA: TGTGCCAGCAGTTACCGGCGGGGGGGCCTGAATGAGCAGTTCTTC.

This chain uses TRBV6-5 with TRBJ1-2; D perhaps matches TRBD1 (6 bases). The V gene's germline CDR1 is MNHEY and CDR2 SVGAGI. CDR3 length: 13 residues. The V and J ends lost 6 bases and 7 bases respectively, with 15 bases between them. The CDR3 coding sequence is TGTGCCAGCAGCCACCCAGGGGCGAGTGGCTACACCTTC. This gives the protein CASSHPGASGYTF.

V and J are TRBV29-1 and TRBJ2-5; 14 nucleotides align to TRBD2. The CDR3 consists of 18 residues. J gave up 5 bases and V 8 bases, and 19 bases lay outside the gene matches. Per germline, CDR1 SQVTM and CDR2 ANQGSEA. The CDR3 DNA reads as TGCAGCTCGACGGGCGGCCGACTAGCGGGAGGGCCTGAGGAGACCCAGTACTTC. Its protein product is CSSTGGRLAGGPEETQYF.

The V and J genes are TRBV2 and TRBJ1-5; TRBD1 agrees at 8 bases. This CDR3 has 14 amino acids. V lost 5 bases, J lost 7 bases, and 7 bases stayed unmatched. Germline values: CDR1 SNHLY, CDR2 FYNNEI. CDR3 amino acids: CASSMTGVRQPQHF. The CDR3 DNA is TGTGCCAGCAGTATGACAGGGGTTAGGCAGCCCCAGCATTTT.

The chain links TRBV18 to TRBJ1-4; possibly TRBD1 for D (5 bases). This CDR3 contains 17 residues. Germline V gives CDR1 KGHSH, CDR2 LQKENI. Trimming cost V 3 bases and J 6 bases, with 20 bases left between them. CDR3 residues: CASSPFAGNRKDEKLFF. The CDR3 DNA reads TGTGCCAGCTCACCGTTCGCAGGGAATCGGAAGGATGAAAAACTGTTTTTT.

This clone showed up just once. This chain connects TRBV5-1 to TRBJ2-3; 10 bases fit TRBD2. V shed 5 bases, J shed 4 bases, and the junction held 7 bases outside the gene matches. Per germline, CDR1 SGHRS and CDR2 YFSETQ. The CDR3 totals 15 residues. The DNA of the CDR3 is TGCGCCAGCAGGAAGCGGGGGGGCGGGTCAGATACGCAGTATTTT. It is translated as CASRKRGGGSDTQYF.

V usage is TRBV30 and J usage is TRBJ1-3; the match to TRBD1 covers 7 bases. The CDR3 consists of 12 residues. CDR1 and CDR2 (germline): GTSNPN, SVGIG (reference sequence). Trimming cost V 8 bases and J 8 bases; bases outside gene matches: 9. The CDR3 region is CAGGQPGDTIYF. In DNA, the CDR3 is TGTGCCGGGGGACAGCCAGGGGACACCATATATTTT.

This chain joins TRBV6-2 or TRBV6-3 and TRBJ1-2; D remains ambiguous. This CDR3 comprises 15 residues. Trimming took 2 bases from V and 7 from J, leaving 17 bases between them. In germline, CDR1 is MNHEY, CDR2 SVGEGT. This CDR3 reads CASSYATAGSFGYTF. CDR3 nucleotides: TGTGCCAGCAGTTACGCAACAGCTGGAAGCTTTGGCTACACCTTC.

The chain links TRBV29-1 to TRBJ2-6, with a possible D match to TRBD1 (5 bases). Germline CDR1 SQVTM, CDR2 ANQGSEA. V was cut by 3 bases and J by 2 bases, with 8 bases left in between. This CDR3 contains 14 residues. The chain's CDR3 is CSVDVGAGANVLTF. The CDR3 DNA reads as TGCAGCGTTGATGTAGGGGCTGGGGCCAACGTCCTGACTTTC.

V and J are TRBV2 and TRBJ2-7; perhaps TRBD1 as D (6 bases). Deletions cut 4 bases from V and 5 bases from J, with 15 bases between. Germline V gene sequence: CDR1 SNHLY, CDR2 FYNNEI. This CDR3 has 14 amino acids. This CDR3 reads CASSAGVGAHEQYF. The CDR3 DNA reads TGTGCCAGCAGTGCTGGAGTGGGGGCGCACGAGCAGTACTTC. Combining the CDR3 with reference TRBV2 and TRBJ2-7 gives the whole variable domain EPEVTQTPSHQVTQMGQEVILRCVPISNHLYFYWYRQILGQKVEFLVSFYNNEISEKSEIFDDQFSVERPDGSNFTLKIRSTKLEDSAMYFCASSAGVGAHEQYFGPGTRLTVT.

CDR3 amino acids: CASSLDPGGFISYEQYF. DNA for the CDR3: TGTGCCAGCAGCTTGGACCCAGGGGGTTTCATCTCCTACGAGCAGTACTTC. The rearrangement uses TRBV5-8 and TRBJ2-7; 7 bases map to TRBD1. The CDR3 consists of 17 residues. The ends lost 0 bases at V and 0 bases at J; junction bases unmatched: 9. From germline, CDR1 is SGHTS and CDR2 YDEGEE.

This clone was recorded only once. The V gene is TRBV3-1 (or the pseudogene TRBV3-2), the J gene TRBJ2-2; perhaps TRBD2 as D (6 bases). Trimming took 3 bases from V and 4 from J, leaving 9 bases between them. The CDR3 sequence is 14 residues long. Germline values: CDR1 LGHDT, CDR2 YNNKEL (reference sequence). The chain's CDR3 is CASSQGLITGELFF. The CDR3 DNA follows: TGTGCCAGCAGCCAGGGACTCATCACCGGGGAGCTGTTTTTT.

The chain recombines TRBV7-2 with TRBJ2-3, with 8 bases fitting TRBD2. The CDR3 spans 17 residues. Germline assignment: CDR1 SGHTA and CDR2 FQGNSA. Trimming took 1 base from V and 4 from J; bases not matched to a gene: 10. The CDR3 DNA sequence: TGTGCCAGCAGCTTAGTTAGCGGGATCATGTTGTCAGATACGCAGTATTTT. Protein product: CASSLVSGIMLSDTQYF.

The rearrangement joins TRBV7-7 to TRBJ2-2; 11 bases line up with TRBD2. Unmatched junction bases numbered 9, after V lost 4 bases and J lost 5 bases. Per germline, CDR1 SSHAT and CDR2 FNYEAQ (reference sequence). The CDR3 extends over 17 amino acids. In nucleotides, the CDR3 is TGTGCCAGCAGCTCCTCCGGGACTAGCGGCTTTACCGGGGAGCTGTTTTTT. This codes for CASSSSGTSGFTGELFF. The full variable domain, rest sourced from reference TRBV7-7 and TRBJ2-2, is GAGVSQSPRYKVTKRGQDVTLRCDPISSHATLYWYQQALGQGPEFLTYFNYEAQPDKSGLPSDRFSAERPEGSISTLTIQRTEQRDSAMYRCASSSSGTSGFTGELFFGEGSRLTVL.

V usage is TRBV7-2 and J usage is TRBJ2-1, with 13 nucleotides matching TRBD2. CDR1 and CDR2 (germline): SGHTA, FQGNSA. V lost 5 bases to trimming and J lost 4 bases; unmatched junction nucleotides: 11. The CDR3 has 18 residues. The CDR3 nucleotides read TGTGCCAGCAGCGCGATATTACTAGCGGGGGGGAGTTACAATGAGCAGTTCTTC. Translated, it gives CASSAILLAGGSYNEQFF.